Listed below are T cell receptor beta chains from one sample, sequenced in a study of T cell responses to AZD1222 COVID-19 vaccine. TCRdb's table, derived via immunoSEQ multiplex PCR, lists solely in-frame clones and lacks some. This sample carries 110,000 or so clones, 82% of them seen once, and the ten largest clones take 4.5% to 6%. This specimen was peripheral blood, taken on day 0 of AZD1222 vaccination. All receptors come from an adult in good health. CDR3s include the opening cysteine and the closing phenylalanine or tryptophan. The D gene is left open where the match is weak. Not every row has a clone size; where given, it reads once, few, many or a size class.

j_call clone_size d_call v_call cdr3_aa cdr3_nt
TRBJ1-5 - - TRBV3-1/TRBV3-2 CASSQGGSHTHDALCSNQPQHF TGTGCCAGCAGCCAAGGGGGATCGCACACTCATGATGCACTGTGTAGCAATCAGCCCCAGCATTTT
TRBJ2-1 - - TRBV5-1 CASSLTSLGNEQFF TGCGCCAGCAGCTTAACTAGCCTTGGCAATGAGCAGTTCTTC
TRBJ2-5 - - TRBV21-1 CATWTGEMYGQETQYF TGTGCCACCTGGACAGGGGAGATGTATGGACAAGAGACCCAGTACTTC
TRBJ2-7 - TRBD1 TRBV18 CASSPLDRFGEQYF TGTGCCAGCTCACCCCTGGACAGGTTCGGGGAGCAGTACTTC
TRBJ2-5 - TRBD2 TRBV2 CASSGAGAETQYF TGTGCCAGCAGTGGAGCGGGGGCGGAGACCCAGTACTTC
TRBJ1-2 - - TRBV2 CASSAQGSYGYTF TGTGCCAGCAGTGCGCAGGGAAGCTATGGCTACACCTTC
TRBJ2-7 - TRBD1 TRBV28 CASSESDRGTYEQYF TGTGCCAGCAGCGAGTCGGACAGGGGAACCTACGAGCAGTACTTC
TRBJ2-1 - TRBD2 TRBV18 CASSTRPSGGRSYNEQFF TGTGCCAGCTCCACCAGGCCTAGCGGGGGGCGCTCCTACAATGAGCAGTTCTTC
TRBJ2-5 - - TRBV5-1 CASSLGVAPGKETQYF TGCGCCAGCAGCTTAGGGGTAGCTCCTGGGAAAGAGACCCAGTACTTC
TRBJ1-5 - - TRBV5-1 CASSLTGLGSNQPQHF TGCGCCAGCAGCTTGACCGGCCTCGGTAGCAATCAGCCCCAGCATTTT
TRBJ1-1 - - TRBV19 CASIVWGATEAFF TGTGCCAGTATAGTATGGGGGGCCACTGAAGCTTTCTTT
TRBJ1-5 - - TRBV18 CASSPPGGGNQPQHF TGTGCCAGCTCACCCCCGGGAGGGGGCAATCAGCCCCAGCATTTT
TRBJ2-7 - TRBD1 TRBV10-3 CAISPGQSSYEQYF TGTGCCATCAGCCCGGGACAGAGCTCCTACGAGCAGTACTTC
TRBJ1-3 - - TRBV7-8 CASSLFIRRTTDSGNTIYF TGTGCCAGCAGCTTATTCATCCGCCGGACGACGGACTCTGGAAACACCATATATTTT
TRBJ1-2 - TRBD1 TRBV5-6 CASSYPGQAYYTF TGTGCCAGCAGCTACCCGGGACAGGCCTATTACACCTTC
TRBJ1-6 few - TRBV6-5 CASSPVLRMGSPLHF TGTGCCAGCAGTCCCGTGTTGCGGATGGGTTCACCCCTCCACTTT
TRBJ2-5 - - TRBV20-1 CSASTIAGETQYF TGCAGTGCTAGTACCATCGCTGGGGAGACCCAGTACTTC
TRBJ2-3 few TRBD2 TRBV2 CASSLAGDQNSRITDTQYF TGTGCCAGCAGCCTAGCGGGGGACCAAAATTCCAGAATCACAGATACGCAGTATTTT
TRBJ1-1 - - TRBV20-1 CSASVSGGVEAFF TGCAGTGCTAGTGTATCCGGAGGGGTTGAAGCTTTCTTT
TRBJ1-3 - - TRBV19 CASSSGGSGNTIYF TGTGCCAGTAGTAGTGGTGGCTCTGGAAACACCATATATTTT
TRBJ2-2 - TRBD1 TRBV28 CASLLVQGKAGELFF TGTGCCAGCCTTTTGGTACAGGGGAAGGCCGGGGAGCTGTTTTTT
TRBJ1-1 - - TRBV7-9 CASSGRRTENTEAFF TGTGCCAGCAGCGGCCGGCGGACAGAAAACACTGAAGCTTTCTTT
TRBJ2-1 - TRBD2 TRBV19 CASSGGIRGDNEQFF TGTGCCAGTAGCGGGGGGATCCGGGGTGACAATGAGCAGTTCTTC
TRBJ2-2 medium-sized - TRBV5-5 CASSLVLGAGELFF TGTGCCAGCAGCTTGGTTTTAGGCGCCGGGGAGCTGTTTTTT
TRBJ1-4 - - TRBV4-3 CASRAAGEKLFF TGCGCCAGCAGGGCAGCGGGGGAAAAACTGTTTTTT
TRBJ2-2 - - TRBV6-5 CASSLVDVGTGELFF TGTGCCAGCAGTTTGGTTGATGTAGGGACCGGGGAGCTGTTTTTT
TRBJ1-2 once - TRBV6-5 CASSYPGTRRLYGYTF TGTGCCAGCAGTTACCCGGGAACGAGACGGTTGTATGGCTACACCTTC
TRBJ1-2 - - TRBV4-1 CASSQGTGVRSGYTF TGCGCCAGCAGCCAAGGCACGGGGGTTCGGTCTGGCTACACCTTC
TRBJ2-5 - - TRBV10-3 CAISESPAQETQYF TGTGCCATCAGTGAGTCGCCAGCCCAAGAGACCCAGTACTTC
TRBJ2-5 - TRBD1 TRBV7-2 CASSLAQGVQETQYF TGTGCCAGCAGCTTAGCGCAGGGGGTCCAAGAGACCCAGTACTTC
TRBJ1-1 - - TRBV4-1 CASTFLFRQDLTEAFF TGCGCCAGCACCTTCTTGTTCAGGCAGGACCTCACTGAAGCTTTCTTT
TRBJ1-2 few - TRBV6-5 CASSSGYGYTF TGTGCCAGCAGTTCAGGGTATGGCTACACCTTC
TRBJ1-2 - - TRBV5-1 CASSWRDHNYGYTF TGCGCCAGCAGCTGGCGGGACCACAACTATGGCTACACCTTC
TRBJ2-3 - TRBD1 TRBV7-2 CASSLGWGTDAFTDTQYF TGTGCCAGCAGCTTAGGGTGGGGGACAGACGCTTTCACAGATACGCAGTATTTT
TRBJ2-3 - - TRBV7-3 CASSLEGGGADTQYF TGTGCCAGCAGCTTAGAAGGGGGAGGGGCAGATACGCAGTATTTT
TRBJ2-1 - - TRBV5-4 CASSRADTLYNEQFF TGTGCCAGCAGCCGAGCGGATACGCTATACAATGAGCAGTTCTTC
TRBJ1-5 - TRBD1 TRBV2 CASSPGTGGQPQHF TGTGCCAGCAGCCCAGGGACAGGGGGACAGCCCCAGCATTTT
TRBJ1-5 - - TRBV19 CASSISGVQQPQHF TGTGCCAGTAGTATTTCGGGGGTTCAACAGCCCCAGCATTTT
TRBJ1-1 - TRBD1 TRBV5-4 CASSAKTGGTEAFF TGTGCCAGCAGCGCTAAGACAGGGGGAACTGAAGCTTTCTTT
TRBJ1-1 - - TRBV2 CATESAPNTEAFF TGTGCCACCGAATCGGCACCGAACACTGAAGCTTTCTTT
TRBJ1-2 - - TRBV2 CASSVSESGYTF TGTGCCAGCAGTGTGTCGGAATCCGGCTACACCTTC
TRBJ2-7 few - TRBV6-2/TRBV6-3 CASSYPDFSYEQYF TGTGCCAGCAGTTATCCCGATTTCTCCTACGAGCAGTACTTC
TRBJ2-7 - - TRBV5-6 CASSFPRRSSYEQYF TGTGCCAGCAGCTTCCCCAGGAGGAGCTCCTACGAGCAGTACTTC
TRBJ2-1 - - TRBV5-5 CASSPPGVGYNEQFF TGTGCCAGCAGCCCCCCCGGGGTAGGTTACAATGAGCAGTTCTTC
TRBJ1-5 - - TRBV19 CAASGDNNQPQHF TGTGCCGCGAGCGGGGACAACAATCAGCCCCAGCATTTT
TRBJ2-3 - TRBD1 TRBV14 CASSQRTGDTDTQYF TGTGCCAGCAGCCAGAGGACAGGGGACACAGATACGCAGTATTTT
TRBJ1-2 - - TRBV4-3 CASSQGVTGYGYTF TGCGCCAGCAGCCAAGGGGTGACGGGATATGGCTACACCTTC
TRBJ2-5 few - TRBV6-5 CASSSTSQTQYF TGTGCCAGCAGTTCAACCTCACAGACCCAGTACTTC
TRBJ2-1 - TRBD1 TRBV7-9 CASSEQGVAYNEQFF TGTGCCAGCAGCGAACAGGGGGTAGCTTACAATGAGCAGTTCTTC
TRBJ1-1 - - TRBV5-3 CARSFRWGDYTEAFF TGTGCCAGAAGCTTTCGCTGGGGGGATTACACTGAAGCTTTCTTT
TRBJ2-5 - TRBD2 TRBV4-1 CASSQVKRGGQETQYF TGCGCCAGCAGCCAAGTCAAGCGGGGGGGCCAGGAGACCCAGTACTTC
TRBJ1-2 - - TRBV6-5 CASRGSYGYTF TGTGCCAGCAGGGGTAGCTATGGCTACACCTTC
TRBJ1-4 - - TRBV4-1 CASSQDRYEKLFF TGCGCCAGCAGCCAAGATCGATATGAAAAACTGTTTTTT
TRBJ1-4 - - TRBV28 CASSLYASGLEKLFF TGTGCCAGCAGTTTATACGCCTCCGGACTCGAAAAACTGTTTTTT
TRBJ2-1 few - TRBV4-1 CASSQDRGFREQFF TGCGCCAGCAGCCAAGACCGGGGTTTTCGAGAGCAGTTCTTC